Sequencing of this TCR beta chain was carried out in a study of CD8+CD57+ T cells in acquired aplastic anemia. About the study: Among healthy donors, CD4+ cells averaged around 10 million reads. Findings and caveats of the study: The study found no significant CD8+ Simpson's diversity difference between patients and controls.

Turning to this clonotype: Its target is not known.

Germline V gene sequence: CDR1 WSHSY, CDR2 SAAADI. This CDR3 has 15 residues. After removal of 7 bases from V and 6 bases from J, the junction contained 9 bases not matched to a gene. CDR3 and TCR beta VDJ profiling relied on a genomic DNA template. TCRdb called the reads again in MiXCR, with one record for every CDR3 protein. The table records about 190,000 distinct CDR3 sequences, roughly half of them present only once. The TCR sequence derives from a human donor in good health, serving as a control. Material: sorted CD4+, CD8+, or CD8+CD57+ T cells (not recorded which) from PBMCs. This chain connects TRBV10-2 to TRBJ1-1, with TRBD1 matching 12 bases. CDR3 DNA sequence: TGCGCCAGCAACGCCGGGACAGGGGGCAGTCCTGAAGCTTTCTTT. It is translated as CASNAGTGGSPEAFF.